The rows below give T cell receptor beta chains drawn from one sample of a study of blood T cell repertoires in COVID-19. Assay: immunoSEQ multiplex PCR; the TCRdb copy retains only in-frame clones and omits some. The sample has about 230,000 clones; around 92% are singletons. Source material: PBMCs or T cells enriched from blood (not recorded which). Source of these receptors: a woman in her 30s with acute COVID-19. CDR3s include the opening cysteine and the closing phenylalanine or tryptophan. The order of the fields is J gene, V gene, CDR3 protein.

j_gene: TRBJ1-5; v_gene: TRBV6-5; CDR3aa: CASRGDRTNQPQHF
j_gene: TRBJ2-1; v_gene: TRBV7-9; CDR3aa: CASSPRPTSGGHNEQFF
j_gene: TRBJ2-7; v_gene: TRBV12-3/TRBV12-4; CDR3aa: CASSLIGVEQYF
j_gene: TRBJ1-1; v_gene: TRBV30; CDR3aa: CAWGVGGTEAFF
j_gene: TRBJ2-2; v_gene: TRBV5-1; CDR3aa: CASSFSADGELFF
j_gene: TRBJ2-5; v_gene: TRBV9; CDR3aa: CASEREETQYF
j_gene: TRBJ1-5; v_gene: TRBV18; CDR3aa: CASSRQGPDQPQHF
j_gene: TRBJ1-4; v_gene: TRBV5-4; CDR3aa: CASSLEPNEKLFF
j_gene: TRBJ2-7; v_gene: TRBV18; CDR3aa: CASSPDGGIYEQYF
j_gene: TRBJ1-6; v_gene: TRBV7-2; CDR3aa: CASSPNLSSYNSPLHF
j_gene: TRBJ1-1; v_gene: TRBV5-1; CDR3aa: CASSSGTVKTEAFF
j_gene: TRBJ1-3; v_gene: TRBV4-1; CDR3aa: CASSQAAGGSGNTIYF
j_gene: TRBJ1-1; v_gene: TRBV4-1; CDR3aa: CASSQDPGLRGTPAFF
j_gene: TRBJ2-5; v_gene: TRBV19; CDR3aa: CASSPAGVGWAQETQYF